A selection of T cell receptor beta chains follows, all from one sample in a study of OX40 agonist ivuxolimab in advanced cancers. The protocol was immunoSEQ multiplex PCR, while the TCRdb copy is restricted to in-frame clones and leaves out a portion. The sample shows about 38,000 clones, less than 85% of them seen only once. The sample was CD4+ or CD8+ T cells sorted from blood, taken in a trial of the OX40 agonist ivuxolimab. These TCRs come from an adult with an advanced solid tumor such as melanoma, head and neck, liver or kidney cancer. CDR3s include the opening cysteine and the closing phenylalanine or tryptophan. A D gene is named only where the DNA matches it firmly. Clone size, where shown, is once, few, many, or a class for clones that have expanded.

TRBV6-1 - few CASSEVEGLGEAFF
TRBV6-5 TRBD2 - CASSRGLGGETQYF
TRBV19 TRBD1 - CATRTGQTEAFF
TRBV30 TRBD1 - CAWTGDRRGHGYTF
TRBV7-9 - - CASSLAYSRVLQETQYF
TRBV19 - - CASSINGYQLGANVLTF
TRBV7-2 - - CASSVDGYTEAFF
TRBV18 - - CASSHGTDNYGYTF
TRBV7-2 TRBD2 once CASSPQLAANTGELFF
TRBV4-1 TRBD1 - CASSQTTLRDSGQYF
TRBV6-1 - - CASSLRQNNQPQHF
TRBV5-8 - - CASSLEQGSDEQYF
TRBV7-6 - - CASSFDHSPFYEQYF
TRBV5-4 TRBD1 - CASSRDRGSNQPQHF
TRBV2 TRBD1 - CASSPSSGTGNEQYF
TRBV25-1 - - CASSKVTDTQYF
TRBV7-2 - - CASSRKGSYNSPLHF
TRBV9 - - CASSETAFATNEKLFF
TRBV7-2 - - CASSLVVHTQYF
TRBV20-1 - - CSARRRTEAFF
TRBV19 TRBD1 - CASSNNRGQWPQHF
TRBV12-5 TRBD1 once CASETGEFNNEQFF
TRBV15 - - CATSRDRGMVETQYF
TRBV11-2 - - CASSLASGAFAEAFF
TRBV5-1 TRBD2 - CASSELAESTDTQYF
TRBV30 TRBD1 - CAWSEPWDSDGYTF
TRBV7-2 - - CASSSWTGTEAFF
TRBV7-7 - - CASSLTHSRTDTQYF
TRBV5-1 - - CASSLGMSGDQPQHF
TRBV10-2 TRBD1 - CASSESTLTGDQETQYF
TRBV21-1 - - CASSSRRGRETQYF
TRBV6-1 - - CASSEIRRLNTEAFF
TRBV19 TRBD1 once CASRDPGQMNTEAFF
TRBV5-8 - - CASSTIRALPYSNQPQHF
TRBV5-5 - - CASSLGQGPGELFF
TRBV6-5 TRBD2 - CASGLLAGTDTQYF
TRBV4-1 TRBD2 - CASSQERSGDGYEQYF
TRBV10-3 TRBD2 - CAISEREVGNEQFF
TRBV2 TRBD2 few CASSDSPAGEGTDTQYF
TRBV27 - - CASSLGLGTYEQFF
TRBV2 TRBD1 - CASSEVAGTGILHF
TRBV6-1 - - CASSESWQWDQPQHF
TRBV19 - - CASSILTDAGADADTEAFF